Shown below are 4 T cell receptor beta chains from a single sample sequenced in a study of blood T cell repertoires in COVID-19. Produced via immunoSEQ multiplex PCR; TCRdb's table is partial and in-frame only. The sample records hundreds of thousands of clones, 70% to 90% being singletons. Material for sequencing was peripheral blood. Source of these receptors: a woman under 40 who had recovered from COVID-19.

This chain links TRBV2 with TRBJ1-2; 7 nucleotides match TRBD1. The CDR3 has 12 residues. The V segment lost 8 bases and the J segment 4 bases; nucleotides outside the gene matches: 4. Germline values: CDR1 SNHLY, CDR2 FYNNEI. This CDR3 is CASPQGPYGYTF. The CDR3 nucleotides are TGTGCCAGCCCACAGGGGCCCTATGGCTACACCTTC. Full variable domain (missing parts from reference TRBV2 and TRBJ1-2): EPEVTQTPSHQVTQMGQEVILRCVPISNHLYFYWYRQILGQKVEFLVSFYNNEISEKSEIFDDQFSVERPDGSNFTLKIRSTKLEDSAMYFCASPQGPYGYTFGSGTRLTVV.

The chain joins TRBV3-1 (or the pseudogene TRBV3-2) to TRBJ1-5, with 7 positions matching TRBD1. This CDR3 comprises 14 residues. The trim removed 1 base at V and 4 bases at J, leaving 1 base unmatched. Germline CDR1 reads LGHDT; CDR2 reads YNNKEL (reference sequence). CDR3 amino acids: CASSQARGNQPQHF. The CDR3 nucleotides are TGTGCCAGCAGCCAAGCCAGGGGGAATCAGCCCCAGCATTTT.

In this sample, this clone turned up a few times. V is TRBV4-3 and J is TRBJ2-7; D might be TRBD1 (5 bases). Trimming stripped 4 bases from V and 6 bases from J, with 16 bases between. The CDR3 has 14 residues. Per the germline V gene, CDR1 is LGHNA and CDR2 is YSLEER. The CDR3 loop is CASSRDMQGSEQYF. CDR3 DNA: TGCGCCAGCAGCCGTGACATGCAGGGCTCCGAGCAGTACTTC.

This chain connects TRBV28 to TRBJ1-2, with TRBD1 matching 8 bases. This CDR3 is built from 13 residues. Germline V gene lookup returns CDR1 MDHEN and CDR2 SYDVKM. J was trimmed by 7 bases and V by 8 bases; bases with no gene match: 9. Here the CDR3 DNA reads TGTGCCAGCTATTCACAGGGGGTCCGTGGCTACACCTTC. It codes for CASYSQGVRGYTF.